The 3 T cell receptor beta chains listed next were all sequenced from one sample in a study of T-cell memory formation after mild COVID-19. TCRdb re-analysed the 5' RACE reads in MiXCR, keeping a single row per CDR3 protein. The top ten hold 12% of the sample, which has around 45,000 distinct CDR3 sequences, 8.5% to 10% seen once. Source material: PBMCs or a T cell subset sorted from them (not recorded which). The source is an adult woman who had mild COVID-19 (a few samples of this study predate the infection). Cell type and time point are not known.

The chain joins TRBV4-2 to TRBJ1-3; D not resolved. CDR1 is LGHNA and CDR2 is YNFKEQ in the germline V gene. The CDR3 runs to 16 residues. Trimming took off 0 bases at V and 0 bases at J, with 9 bases between the two ends. CDR3 residues: CASSQDSNDSGNTIYF. CDR3 in DNA: TGTGCCAGCAGCCAAGACTCCAACGACTCTGGAAACACCATATATTTT.

There are many counts of this clonotype. This chain connects TRBV20-1 to TRBJ2-1, with D unresolved. The germline CDR1 and CDR2 sequences are DFQATT and SNEGSKA (reference sequence). CDR3 length equals 14 residues. Trimming shortened V by 5 bases and J by 7 bases, and 18 bases separated the two germline ends. The CDR3 DNA reads as TGCAGTGCTCTAAGACAATCCGGGTGGAATGAGCAGTTCTTC. Translated, it gives CSALRQSGWNEQFF.

This clonotype occurred a few times. The chain is built from TRBV29-1 and TRBJ1-2; the D gene is possibly TRBD1 (5 bases). V lost 4 bases and J 5 bases, leaving 20 bases between the germline ends. CDR3 length: 15 residues. Germline V gene sequence: CDR1 SQVTM, CDR2 ANQGSEA. For the CDR3, the DNA is TGCAGCGTTGGGGTTGGTACAGGCGGCGGTTATGGCTACACCTTC. Amino acid sequence: CSVGVGTGGGYGYTF. The full variable domain, its missing parts supplied by reference TRBV29-1 and TRBJ1-2, is SAVISQKPSRDICQRGTSLTIQCQVDSQVTMMFWYRQQPGQSLTLIATANQGSEATYESGFVIDKFPISRPNLTFSTLTVSNMSPEDSSIYLCSVGVGTGGGYGYTFGSGTRLTVV.